This is a list of T cell receptor beta chains from one sample in a study of identical twins. TCRdb recomputed calls from the 5' RACE reads with MiXCR, one row per CDR3 protein. There are a few hundred thousand distinct CDR3 sequences in the sample; around 8.8% occur only once, and roughly 3.1% lies in the top ten. Separately, the same data were catalogued under a study of yellow fever vaccine responses in identical twins.

Material for sequencing was CD8+ T cells sorted from blood. The receptors were sampled from a woman aged 18-29 years in good health. Both conserved end residues are part of each CDR3. The order of the fields is J gene, D gene, clone size, V gene, CDR3 DNA, CDR3 protein. D genes are given only for firm matches. Expanded clones are given a class, and other clones once, few, many or no size at all.

>TRBJ2-7|NA|NA|TRBV10-3
TGTGCCATCAGTATAACGAGTTTCAGGCCTACACAGACCCACGAGCAGTACTTC
CAISITSFRPTQTHEQYF
>TRBJ2-2|NA|NA|TRBV10-3
TGTGCCACCTACAACAGGGAAACCGGGGAGCTGTTTTTT
CATYNRETGELFF
>TRBJ2-1|TRBD2|NA|TRBV11-2
TGTGCCAGCAGCCCAACCGGGACTAGCGGGATAATAGAGCAGTTCTTC
CASSPTGTSGIIEQFF
>TRBJ2-3|TRBD2|NA|TRBV6-1
TGTGCCAGCGGTCTAGCGGGAGGTACAGATACGCAGTATTTT
CASGLAGGTDTQYF
>TRBJ2-2|NA|once|TRBV7-6
TGTGCCAGCAGCTTTTTTAGGGGAGGCACCGGGGAGCTGTTTTTT
CASSFFRGGTGELFF
>TRBJ2-7|TRBD1|many|TRBV4-1
TGCGCCAGCAGCTACACCGGGACAGGGAGCTACGAGCAGTACTTC
CASSYTGTGSYEQYF
>TRBJ2-5|NA|many|TRBV4-1
TGCGCCAGCAGCCAACTGGCGGGGGCCCAAGAGACCCAGTACTTC
CASSQLAGAQETQYF
>TRBJ2-1|TRBD2|NA|TRBV27
TGTGCCAGCAGTTTTGGCGGGAGGCAGAATGAGCAGTTCTTC
CASSFGGRQNEQFF
>TRBJ2-2|NA|many|TRBV27
TGTGCCAGCAGGGACGGGGCCGGGGAGCTGTTTTTT
CASRDGAGELFF
>TRBJ2-7|NA|NA|TRBV7-9
TGTGCCAGCAGCTGGGGGGCGGACGAGCAGTACTTC
CASSWGADEQYF
>TRBJ2-1|TRBD2|many|TRBV7-2
TGTGCCAGCAGCCGTCGAACTAGCGGGCCCTACAATGAGCAGTTCTTC
CASSRRTSGPYNEQFF
>TRBJ2-2|NA|NA|TRBV11-2
TGTGCCAGCAGCTTAGTCGGAAGGACGGGGGAGCTGTTTTTT
CASSLVGRTGELFF
>TRBJ2-1|TRBD2|few|TRBV27
TGTGCCAGCAGTCGGGGGGGCCCCAACAATGAGCAGTTCTTC
CASSRGGPNNEQFF
>TRBJ2-1|NA|many|TRBV5-1
TGCGCCAGCAGCTTGCTACAGGCCCCCTACAATGAGCAGTTCTTC
CASSLLQAPYNEQFF
>TRBJ2-5|TRBD1|few|TRBV19
TGTGCCAGTAGTATCGGGACAGGCCGAGAGACCCAGTACTTC
CASSIGTGRETQYF
>TRBJ1-6|TRBD1|few|TRBV5-1
TGCGCCAGCAGCCCGGGACAGGAAAATAATTCACCCCTCCACTTT
CASSPGQENNSPLHF
>TRBJ2-1|TRBD2|many|TRBV7-8
TGTGCCAGCACCACCCACGGGGGGGCCTTAAATGAGCAGTTCTTC
CASTTHGGALNEQFF
>TRBJ2-7|TRBD1|NA|TRBV27
TGTGCCAGCAGTTTTGGACAGGGTTTCTACGAGCAGTACTTC
CASSFGQGFYEQYF
>TRBJ1-6|NA|NA|TRBV10-3
TGTGCCATCAGTGAGTCGAGGAGGGGATCCTATAATTCACCCCTCCACTTT
CAISESRRGSYNSPLHF
>TRBJ2-3|TRBD1|NA|TRBV3-1
TGTGCCAGCAGCCGGGGACAGGGTCTCGATACGCAGTATTTT
CASSRGQGLDTQYF
>TRBJ2-3|TRBD2|NA|TRBV20-1
TGCAGTGCTAGAGATTTTTCGGGACTAGCGGTGGCACCAGATACGCAGTATTTT
CSARDFSGLAVAPDTQYF
>TRBJ2-1|TRBD2|few|TRBV6-1
TGTGCCAACATACCCGGGACTAGTCACCACAATGAGCAGTTCTTC
CANIPGTSHHNEQFF
>TRBJ2-7|NA|few|TRBV29-1
TGCAGCGTTGAAGGACAAGCCTACGAGCAGTACTTC
CSVEGQAYEQYF
>TRBJ1-6|TRBD1|few|TRBV7-9
TGTGCCAGCAGCTTGGGACAGGGTTTCTCACCCCTCCACTTT
CASSLGQGFSPLHF
>TRBJ2-7|NA|NA|TRBV20-1
TGCAGTGCTAGAGATCTACGGCCCCTCTACGAGCAGTACTTC
CSARDLRPLYEQYF
>TRBJ2-2|TRBD2|many|TRBV10-3
TGTGCCATCAGCCCGACTAGCGGGAACACCGGGGAGCTGTTTTTT
CAISPTSGNTGELFF
>TRBJ2-1|NA|many|TRBV7-3
TGTGCCAGCAGCCCATGGGGCGGAGACAATGAGCAGTTCTTC
CASSPWGGDNEQFF
>TRBJ2-5|NA|many|TRBV7-2
TGTGCCAGCAGCTTTCGAGACCCCCAAGAGACCCAGTACTTC
CASSFRDPQETQYF
>TRBJ2-2|TRBD1|many|TRBV27
TGTGCCAGCAGTTCTCCGGGACAGGGAATGACCGGGGAGCTGTTTTTT
CASSSPGQGMTGELFF
>TRBJ1-2|NA|many|TRBV7-9
TGTGCCAGCAGAGGGCCTCTGGACTATGGCTACACCTTC
CASRGPLDYGYTF
>TRBJ2-1|NA|NA|TRBV7-9
TGTGCCAGCAGCACGCTCGACGCGGTAGACTCCTACAATGAGCAGTTCTTC
CASSTLDAVDSYNEQFF
>TRBJ2-7|NA|many|TRBV4-3
TGCGCCAGCAGCCAAGATCTCATGGGGGCCTACGAGCAGTACTTC
CASSQDLMGAYEQYF
>TRBJ2-2|NA|few|TRBV15
TGTGCCACCAGCAGAGATGCGGGGGCCGGAACCGGGGAGCTGTTTTTT
CATSRDAGAGTGELFF
>TRBJ2-2|NA|NA|TRBV12-3/TRBV12-4
TGTGCCAGCAGGGGGAATGGGGGTGGCACCGGGGAGCTGTTTTTT
CASRGNGGGTGELFF
>TRBJ2-3|NA|NA|TRBV5-4
TGTGCCAGCAGCTTGTTCGCAGATACGCAGTATTTT
CASSLFADTQYF
>TRBJ2-1|TRBD2|many|TRBV14
TGTGCCAGCAGCCATATCCTAGCGGAGAATCCCATTTACAATGAGCAGTTCTTC
CASSHILAENPIYNEQFF
>TRBJ2-7|TRBD1|many|TRBV27
TGTGCCAGCAGCCGACAGGGAAATAGCTACGAGCAGTACTTC
CASSRQGNSYEQYF
>TRBJ2-2|NA|few|TRBV14
TGTGCCAGCAGCCCGATATTCGCGGGGACCGGGGAGCTGTTTTTT
CASSPIFAGTGELFF
>TRBJ1-2|NA|few|TRBV13
TGTGCCAGCAGCGGTGGGTCGGGCTATGGCTACACCTTC
CASSGGSGYGYTF
>TRBJ2-2|NA|many|TRBV29-1
TGCAGCGTTTCCCTCCACCGGGCAGGGATCAGCACCGGGGAGCTGTTTTTT
CSVSLHRAGISTGELFF
>TRBJ2-1|NA|few|TRBV15
TGTGCCACCAGCCTTGGACAGAACAATGAGCAGTTCTTC
CATSLGQNNEQFF
>TRBJ2-1|NA|few|TRBV14
TGTGCCAGCAGCCAGTTCCTATACAATGAGCAGTTCTTC
CASSQFLYNEQFF
>TRBJ2-7|NA|many|TRBV12-3/TRBV12-4
TGTGCCAGCAGCTGGGACGTAACCTCCTACGAGCAGTACTTC
CASSWDVTSYEQYF
>TRBJ1-1|NA|many|TRBV6-1
TGTGCCAGCAGTGAACTTACCCCGGCCGGGAACACTGAAGCTTTCTTT
CASSELTPAGNTEAFF
>TRBJ2-7|NA|NA|TRBV7-9
TGTGCCAGCAGCTTAGTTAGGCTGGACAGTTCCTACGAGCAGTACTTC
CASSLVRLDSSYEQYF
>TRBJ2-3|TRBD1|few|TRBV2
TGTGCCAGCACTGACCGGGACAGGGGGACAGATACGCAGTATTTT
CASTDRDRGTDTQYF
>TRBJ2-7|NA|many|TRBV4-3
TGCGCCAGCAGCCAAGAGTCAGGAGGCCTCTACGAGCAGTACTTC
CASSQESGGLYEQYF
>TRBJ2-7|TRBD1|many|TRBV6-1
TGTGCCAGCTCAGTTGAGACAGGGCGGTCCTACGAGCAGTACTTC
CASSVETGRSYEQYF
>TRBJ2-7|NA|NA|TRBV7-9
TGTGCCAGCAGCGGCGGGGGGCAGGGGGCTTACGAGCAGTACTTC
CASSGGGQGAYEQYF
>TRBJ2-3|NA|NA|TRBV5-6
TGTGCCAGCAGCTGGCCGGACGGGGCCCCAGATACGCAGTATTTT
CASSWPDGAPDTQYF
>TRBJ2-1|NA|many|TRBV5-1
TGCGCCAGCAGCTTGTACCCTAGCCGAAATGCCCTATACAATGAGCAGTTCTTC
CASSLYPSRNALYNEQFF